The 8 T cell receptor beta chains reported below all come from one sample, sequenced in a study of T cells in women clearing cervical HPV infection. Data came from immunoSEQ multiplex PCR; TCRdb stores just in-frame clones and leaves some out. Here the sample table reports about 36,000 clones. The sequenced material came from blood buffy coat. The receptors shown here come from a woman aged 18 to 69 with a cervical HPV16 infection that either progressed to CIN3+ or cleared (not recorded which).

Concerning this clone itself: The read finishes 3 residues shy of the CDR3 end, and the germline J gene is used to complete it. V is TRBV20-1 and J is TRBJ2-1, with D tentatively TRBD2 (5 bases). Germline CDR1 and CDR2: DFQATT and SNEGSKA (reference sequence). With 2 bases removed from V and 9 bases from J, the gap between germline ends came to 14 bases. This CDR3 has 13 amino acids. The CDR3 bases that were read are TGCAGTGCTAGACCCCCACCCCGGGGTGAG. Translated, it gives CSARPPPRGE. The CDR3 as a whole reads CSARPPPRGEQFF.

As for this clone: The read is 3 residues too short to cover the CDR3 end, so that end is filled in from the germline J gene. The chain carries TRBV6-1 and TRBJ1-5, with a weak D call TRBD1 (5 bases). V gave up 4 bases and J gave up 2 bases, with 9 bases separating them. The CDR3 totals 14 residues. Germline lookup yields CDR1 MNHNS and CDR2 SASEGT. The part of the CDR3 DNA that was read is TGTGCCAGCAGTGCGGGGGGTGGCAATCAGCCC. Translation gives CASSAGGGNQP. The whole CDR3 protein is CASSAGGGNQPQHF.

For this clone: Sequencing ends 3 residues short of the CDR3 end; the germline J gene provides the rest. The chain employs TRBV29-1 and TRBJ1-2; D is perhaps TRBD1 (5 bases). CDR3 length equals 15 residues. Germline V gives CDR1 SQVTM, CDR2 ANQGSEA. The sequenced CDR3 bases are TGCAGCGTTGAAGACCCACGGAGGGACGGACTAGGC. Its translation is CSVEDPRRDGLG. The full CDR3 reads CSVEDPRRDGLGYTF.

Turning to this clone: With the read ending 3 residues before the CDR3 end, the germline J gene is used to fill in that end. This chain joins TRBV20-1 and TRBJ2-2; 10 bases match TRBD1. The CDR3 has 15 amino acids. Germline CDR1 and CDR2: DFQATT and SNEGSKA (reference sequence). CDR3 DNA, as far as it was read: TGCAGTGCTACCACGACAGGGGGCCTCAGTTCACCG. As protein: CSATTTGGLSSP. The full-length CDR3 reads as CSATTTGGLSSPLFF.

About this clone: The DNA ends 3 residues before the CDR3 does, and the rest of the CDR3 is filled in from the germline J gene. This rearrangement joins TRBV7-8 to TRBJ2-3, with 13 nucleotides matching TRBD2. The J segment lost 4 bases and the V segment lost 1 base, leaving 5 bases of the junction unmatched. The CDR3 is 17 residues long. Germline loops: CDR1 SGHVS, CDR2 FQNEAQ. The CDR3 DNA, read in part, is TGTGCCAGCAGCTTAGTTACTAGCGGGGGGGCCGCAGATACG. This codes for CASSLVTSGGAADT. Given in full, the CDR3 is CASSLVTSGGAADTQYF. Full variable domain (outside the CDR3, taken from reference TRBV7-8 and TRBJ2-3): GAGVSQSPRYKVAKRGQDVALRCDPISGHVSLFWYQQALGQGPEFLTYFQNEAQLDKSGLPSDRFFAERPEGSVSTLKIQRTQQEDSAVYLCASSLVTSGGAADTQYFGPGTRLTVL.

For this clone: Sequencing ends 3 residues short of the CDR3 end; the germline J gene provides the rest. This chain links TRBV5-1 with TRBJ2-3, with TRBD2 identical over 9 bases. Germline CDR1 and CDR2: SGHRS and YFSETQ. The CDR3 loop spans 16 amino acids. After removal of 0 bases from V and 2 bases from J, the junction contained 4 bases not matched to a gene. The CDR3 loop reads CASSLGTSEITDTQYF. The sequenced part of the CDR3 DNA is TGCGCCAGCAGCTTGGGGACTAGCGAGATCACAGATACG.

On this clone: The CDR3 is cut off 3 residues early in the read; its end comes from the germline J gene. V is TRBV20-1 and J is TRBJ2-5; TRBD2 matches at 8 bases. The CDR3 spans 13 residues. The germline V gene has CDR1 DFQATT and CDR2 SNEGSKA (reference sequence). V lost 3 bases to trimming and J lost 5 bases; unmatched junction nucleotides: 5. CDR3 bases read: TGCAGTGCTAGCGCGGGGGGAAGGGAGACC. Amino acid sequence: CSASAGGRET. The CDR3 in its entirety is CSASAGGRETQYF.

The CDR3 reads CASSLQTSGVYEQYF. The covered CDR3 bases are TGTGCCAGCAGTTTACAAACTAGCGGGGTTTACGAG. The chain links TRBV28 to TRBJ2-7, with 10 bases matching TRBD2. The missing CDR3 end, 3 residues past where the read stops, is filled in from the germline J gene. The V and J ends lost 2 bases and 4 bases, in that order; junction bases with no gene match: 5. Germline assignment: CDR1 MDHEN and CDR2 SYDVKM. The CDR3 spans 15 residues.